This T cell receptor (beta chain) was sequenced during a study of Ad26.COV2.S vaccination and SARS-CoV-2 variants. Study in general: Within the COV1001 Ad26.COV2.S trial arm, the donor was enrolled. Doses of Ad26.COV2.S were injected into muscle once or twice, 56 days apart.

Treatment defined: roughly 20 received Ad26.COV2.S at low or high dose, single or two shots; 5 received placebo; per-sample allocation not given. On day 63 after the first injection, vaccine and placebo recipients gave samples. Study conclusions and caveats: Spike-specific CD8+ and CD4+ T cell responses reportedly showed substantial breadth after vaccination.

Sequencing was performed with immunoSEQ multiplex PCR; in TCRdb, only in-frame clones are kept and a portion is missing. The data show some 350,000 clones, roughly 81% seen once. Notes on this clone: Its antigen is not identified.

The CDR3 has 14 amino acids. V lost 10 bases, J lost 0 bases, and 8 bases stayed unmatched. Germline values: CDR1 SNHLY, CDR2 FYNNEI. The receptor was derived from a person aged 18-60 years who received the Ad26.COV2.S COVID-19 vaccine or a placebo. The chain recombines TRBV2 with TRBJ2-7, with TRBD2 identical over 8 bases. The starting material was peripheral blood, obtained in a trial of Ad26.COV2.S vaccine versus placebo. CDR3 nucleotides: TGTGCCACCCTTACTAGCGGAAGCTCCTACGAGCAGTACTTC. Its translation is CATLTSGSSYEQYF.